The TCR beta chain described here comes from a study of blood T cell repertoires in COVID-19. The count of this clone is one. This CDR3 contains 14 residues. Germline values: CDR1 MDHEN, CDR2 SYDVKM. Trimming at V came to 10 bases and at J to 8 bases, leaving 11 bases not matched to a gene. TCRdb keeps only in-frame clones here, not all; method: immunoSEQ multiplex PCR. This table holds about 180,000 clones, around 86% found once. The chain joins TRBV28 to TRBJ1-2; TRBD1 aligns across 12 bases. This sequence originates from a man between 50 and 59 years old with active or convalescent COVID-19. The sequenced material came from peripheral blood. DNA for the CDR3: TGTGCCACAAACTCTGGGACAGGGGGCTTGGGCTACACCTTC. It yields the protein CATNSGTGGLGYTF.